This TCR beta chain was retrieved from a study of T cells after yellow fever vaccination. It was through 5'RACE template switching that TCR cDNA was made, with a universal primer site and UMIs added. One entry per CDR3 protein, called by TCRdb with MiXCR from the 5' RACE reads. The data contain some 120,000 distinct CDR3 sequences, over 8% of them singletons. V shed 3 bases and J shed 2 bases, with 14 bases lying between them. The CDR3 loop spans 15 amino acids. Germline V gives CDR1 SGHRS, CDR2 YFSETQ. The chain is built from TRBV5-1 and TRBJ1-2; D not resolved. The clonotype originates from a man younger than 35 who received the YFV17D yellow fever vaccine. The specimen was CD8+ T cells sorted from PBMCs, collected on the day of the yellow fever booster vaccination. CDR3 in amino acids: CASSSVVDPNYGYTF. The CDR3 DNA sequence: TGCGCCAGCAGCTCCGTCGTAGACCCAAACTATGGCTACACCTTC.